This T cell receptor beta chain came from a study of identical twins. Study outcomes and limitations: Among beta out-of-frame sequences, excess sharing between twins appeared weaker.

This clonotype was seen many times. Its antigen is unknown. MiXCR, applied by TCRdb to the 5' RACE reads, yields one record per CDR3 protein. The table has about 160,000 distinct CDR3 sequences, around 3.4% seen once. This CDR3 region has 12 residues. Looked up from germline, CDR1 is MGHRA and CDR2 is YSYEKL. The ends were cut back, 0 bases at V and 10 bases at J, with 7 bases in the middle. The sample taken for sequencing was memory T cells sorted from blood. The sequence came from a man aged 18 to 29 in good health. The chain links TRBV4-1 to TRBJ2-1, with D unclear. The CDR3 coding sequence is TGCGCCAGCAGCCAAGACTTTCAGGAGCAGTTCTTC. It specifies CASSQDFQEQFF.